In its sample, the clone carrying this TCR beta chain was seen once. The antigen is undetermined. The data stem from a study of Graves' ophthalmopathy and Graves' hyperthyroidism. From fresh peripheral blood, 10 ml in volume, the PBMCs were obtained. CDR1 KGHDR and CDR2 SFDVKD come from the germline V gene. The CDR3 runs to 15 residues. The V segment lost 3 bases and the J segment 4 bases; nucleotides outside the gene matches: 6. RNA transcripts yielded amplified TCR beta CDR3 regions. Second-round multiplex PCR followed a first-round RT-PCR using HTBI primers. MiXCR, applied by TCRdb to the multiplex PCR reads, yields one record per CDR3 protein. The table lists 200,000 to 250,000 distinct CDR3 sequences, under 30% of them singletons. Study findings and constraints: Blood also harbored most expanded thyroid clonotypes above 0.001 frequency.

The sequence derives from a man in his fifties or sixties with Graves' ophthalmopathy. The sequenced material came from peripheral blood. The chain combines TRBV24-1 with TRBJ2-5; 8 bases match TRBD1. As DNA, the CDR3 is TGTGCCACCAGTGATCACGGACAGGGTCGAGAGACCCAGTACTTC. This gives the protein CATSDHGQGRETQYF.